What follows are 2 T cell receptor beta chains derived from one specimen sequenced in a study of read filtering for tumor transcriptome and immune sequencing. Molecular barcoded adaptors covering alpha/delta and beta/gamma chains were used on roughly 400 ng RNA. MiXCR was run by TCRdb on the reads, yielding one entry per CDR3 protein. The sample shows under 60,000 distinct CDR3 sequences, roughly a fifth of them seen only once. The sample consisted of a population of CD138-negative cells sorted from bone marrow. The receptors here all came from a donor at least 40 years old with multiple myeloma.

This clonotype appeared many times. The gene calls are TRBV7-9 and TRBJ2-5; the D gene is possibly TRBD1 (6 bases). This CDR3 has 12 residues. Germline V CDR1 and CDR2: SEHNR, FQNEAQ (reference sequence). V gave up 4 bases and J gave up 5 bases, with 8 bases separating them. CDR3 sequence: CASSYREETQYF. Written as DNA, the CDR3 is TGTGCCAGCAGCTACAGGGAGGAGACCCAGTACTTC.

This clonotype was observed many times. This rearrangement joins TRBV20-1 to TRBJ2-5; 7 positions match TRBD2. Trimming cost V 0 bases and J 0 bases; bases outside gene matches: 1. The CDR3 sequence is 14 residues long. Looked up from germline, CDR1 is DFQATT and CDR2 is SNEGSKA (reference sequence). The CDR3 here is CSARDGRHQETQYF. The DNA for the CDR3 is TGCAGTGCTAGAGACGGGAGGCACCAAGAGACCCAGTACTTC.